This paragraph covers one T cell receptor beta chain sequence. Its target is not known. This may come from a read error, since a much larger clone is one base off. Germline V gene lookup returns CDR1 SQVTM and CDR2 ANQGSEA. Trimming shortened V by 7 bases and J by 4 bases, and 19 bases separated the two germline ends. The CDR3 extends over 14 amino acids. The data originate from a study of tumor and adjacent non-tumor tissue in lung cancer. No cell sorting was done before RNA was extracted from the tissue. TCRbeta libraries were built with three rounds of nested PCR, modified from ARM-PCR. One entry per CDR3 protein results from TCRdb running MiXCR on the multiplex PCR reads. Of about 200,000 distinct CDR3 sequences in the sample, 60% to 75% were seen once. Study-wide results and caveats: Normal lung showed higher cumulative top 100 clone frequency than tumor.

This chain connects TRBV29-1 to TRBJ2-5; no clear D gene. Sequenced sample: lung tumor tissue. The receptor comes from a man in his sixties with non-small cell lung cancer. The CDR3 is CSAPDLRKVETQYF. The CDR3 DNA is TGCAGCGCCCCGGACCTTAGGAAAGTAGAGACCCAGTACTTC.